The sequence of this TCR beta chain was determined in a study of blood T cell repertoires in COVID-19. Overall study context: Acute-phase and convalescent COVID-19 samples originated in the United States, Italy and Spain.

Only a few counts were recorded for this clone. This CDR3 is 13 amino acids long. Trimming removed 3 bases from V and 7 bases from J; junction bases left unmatched: 2. Germline CDR1 MDHEN, CDR2 SYDVKM. The assay was immunoSEQ multiplex PCR, and TCRdb's table has in-frame clones only and misses some. The sample has 210,000 or so clones, 84% seen once; the top ten hold about a sixth. Input material: peripheral blood. The V and J genes are TRBV28 and TRBJ1-4, with TRBD1 matching 7 bases. The receptor was isolated from a woman of 80 years or more with active or convalescent COVID-19. CDR3: CASSLGQFEKLFF. CDR3 DNA sequence: TGTGCCAGCAGTTTGGGACAGTTTGAAAAACTGTTTTTT. Using reference TRBV28 and TRBJ1-4 for the parts outside the CDR3, the full variable domain is DVKVTQSSRYLVKRTGEKVFLECVQDMDHENMFWYRQDPGLGLRLIYFSYDVKMKEKGDIPEGYSVSREKKERFSLILESASTNQTSMYLCASSLGQFEKLFFGSGTQLSVL.